The 32 T cell receptor beta chains presented below share a single source sample, sequenced in a study of vaccination effects on CD4 cells after COVID-19. The antigens of these receptors remain unknown. Repertoires were generated with immunoSEQ multiplex PCR, while TCRdb's copy carries only in-frame clones and drops some. The sample yields 24,000 or so clones, about 72% seen once. Before sequencing took place, the ViraFEST assay used viral peptide pools to expand antigen-specific CD4+ T cells. After around 10 days in culture, the CD4+ T cells were isolated. BNT162b2 vaccine or mRNA-1273 vaccine was given to participants in two doses. The starting material was CD4+ T cells from PBMCs cultured with HCoV-229E spike peptides, obtained after COVID-19 vaccination. Receptors were obtained from a human donor who received a COVID-19 vaccine.

This chain joins TRBV5-5 and TRBJ2-7; TRBD1 agrees at 7 bases. J gave up 5 bases and V 4 bases, and 12 bases lay outside the gene matches. Looked up from germline, CDR1 is SGHKS and CDR2 is YYEKEE (reference sequence). The CDR3 sequence is 15 residues long. As DNA, the CDR3 is TGTGCCAGCAGCCCCTTTCCGAGGGGGCGGCACGAGCAGTACTTC. Its translation is CASSPFPRGRHEQYF.

This clone was seen a few times. V and J are TRBV7-2 and TRBJ2-3; 8 bases are a match to TRBD1. Per germline, CDR1 SGHTA and CDR2 FQGNSA. There are 16 residues in the CDR3. V gave up 3 bases and J gave up 2 bases; unmatched junction bases: 7. CDR3 coding DNA: TGTGCCAGCAGCTTGTACACAGGGGGGCCCACAGATACGCAGTATTTT. Translating gives CASSLYTGGPTDTQYF.

The rearrangement joins TRBV4-1 to TRBJ2-5; D might be TRBD1 or TRBD2, each matching 5 bases. V was shortened by 3 bases and J by 1 base, with 6 bases between the two germline ends. The CDR3 extends over 13 amino acids. Germline CDR1 reads MGHRA; CDR2 reads YSYEKL. CDR3 coding DNA: TGCGCCAGCAGCCAGGGACCCCAAGAGACCCAGTACTTC. Translating it yields CASSQGPQETQYF.

This clone has a single count. The chain couples TRBV18 to TRBJ1-5; D might be TRBD1 (5 bases). With 4 bases removed from V and 0 bases from J, the gap between germline ends came to 10 bases. The CDR3 is 15 residues long. Looked up from germline, CDR1 is KGHSH and CDR2 is LQKENI. DNA for the CDR3: TGTGCCAGCTCACTGGGACGGTATAGCAATCAGCCCCAGCATTTT. Encoded protein: CASSLGRYSNQPQHF.

This clone has just a few counts. The chain links TRBV14 to TRBJ1-2; D not resolved. V lost 3 bases and J 2 bases, leaving 7 bases between the germline ends. Germline V CDR1 and CDR2: SGHDN, FVKESK. The CDR3 extends over 13 amino acids. The CDR3 DNA sequence: TGTGCCAGCAGCCAGTCCAGGAACTATGGCTACACCTTC. Its protein is CASSQSRNYGYTF.

This clone was seen only a few times. J is TRBJ1-2 and V is TRBV6-5, with a possible D match to TRBD1 (5 bases). The CDR3 runs to 14 residues. The germline gives CDR1 MNHEY, CDR2 SVGAGI. Trimming left V 2 bases short and J 8 bases short, with 15 bases between. CDR3 nucleotides: TGTGCCAGCAGTTACAAGGGGAGTTCAGGGGGCTACACCTTC. It specifies CASSYKGSSGGYTF.

In this sample, this clone turned up once. The chain uses TRBV9 and TRBJ2-3; D is possibly TRBD1 (6 bases). The CDR3 has 16 amino acids. From germline, CDR1 is SGDLS and CDR2 YYNGEE. V shed 0 bases and J shed 2 bases, with 13 bases lying between them. CDR3 amino acids: CASSVVGTLNTDTQYF. The DNA for the CDR3 is TGTGCCAGCAGCGTAGTGGGGACACTTAACACAGATACGCAGTATTTT.

This clone was seen a few times. V gene TRBV16 combines with J gene TRBJ2-7; 7 bases map to TRBD1. The CDR3 runs to 17 residues. The V and J ends lost 4 bases and 3 bases, in that order; junction bases with no gene match: 15. CDR1 KGHSY and CDR2 FQNENV come from the germline V gene. The CDR3 here is CASSPLEAGTVLYEQYF. CDR3 DNA: TGTGCCAGCAGCCCCTTAGAAGCCGGGACAGTGCTCTACGAGCAGTACTTC.

This clone is a singleton in its sample. J is TRBJ2-2 and V is TRBV19; TRBD2 matches 15 bases. Per germline, CDR1 LNHDA and CDR2 SQIVND (reference sequence). CDR3 length: 18 amino acids. The ends lost 8 bases at V and 3 bases at J; junction bases unmatched: 10. CDR3 in amino acids: CASHRGLAGGWDTGELFF. The CDR3 bases are TGTGCCAGTCACCGGGGACTAGCGGGAGGATGGGACACCGGGGAGCTGTTTTTT.

The CDR3 coding sequence is TGTGCCAGCAGCTTAGGGCAGGTTAACTATGGCTACACCTTC. Its translation: CASSLGQVNYGYTF. The V call is TRBV7-9, the J call TRBJ1-2; the D is unclear. The CDR3 covers 14 residues. From germline, CDR1 is SEHNR and CDR2 FQNEAQ (reference sequence). Trimming removed 1 base at V and 1 base at J, with 7 bases between.

The gene calls are TRBV10-3 and TRBJ1-1; D remains ambiguous. From germline, CDR1 is ENHRY and CDR2 SYGVKD. Trimming took 5 bases from V and 6 from J, leaving 10 bases between them. This CDR3 has 12 residues. The CDR3 sequence: CAISNSPPEAFF. In nucleotides, the CDR3 is TGTGCCATCAGTAATTCCCCGCCTGAAGCTTTCTTT.

The chain links TRBV6-5 to TRBJ1-5; D remains ambiguous. Germline assignment: CDR1 MNHEY and CDR2 SVGAGI. V lost 7 bases, J lost 4 bases, and 11 bases lay in between. CDR3 length equals 13 residues. For the CDR3, the DNA is TGTGCCAGCATGCTCAGTTTAAATCAGCCCCAGCATTTT. It encodes CASMLSLNQPQHF.

The rearrangement joins TRBV7-6 to TRBJ2-3, with TRBD2 matching over 8 bases. CDR3 size: 19 residues. The J segment lost 8 bases and the V segment lost 1 base, leaving 20 bases of the junction unmatched. The germline gives CDR1 SGHVS, CDR2 FNYEAQ. The CDR3, as DNA: TGTGCCAGCAGCTTAGTGACCTTCATGACTAGCGAGATACCGGGTACGCAGTATTTT. Its protein product is CASSLVTFMTSEIPGTQYF. Filled out from reference TRBV7-6 and TRBJ2-3, the complete variable domain reads GAGVSQSPRYKVTKRGQDVALRCDPISGHVSLYWYRQALGQGPEFLTYFNYEAQQDKSGLPNDRFSAERPEGSISTLTIQRTEQRDSAMYRCASSLVTFMTSEIPGTQYFGPGTRLTVL.

The V and J genes are TRBV13 and TRBJ2-3, with D perhaps TRBD2 (5 bases). Germline V gene data show CDR1 as PRHDT and CDR2 as FYEKMQ (reference sequence). Deletions cut 3 bases from V and 2 bases from J, with 15 bases between. This CDR3 has 16 residues. DNA for the CDR3: TGTGCCAGCAGCTTTGGAATTTGGGGAGCCACAGATACGCAGTATTTT. Protein: CASSFGIWGATDTQYF.

V usage is TRBV10-3 and J usage is TRBJ1-1; D unresolved. Germline V gene lookup returns CDR1 ENHRY and CDR2 SYGVKD. The CDR3 loop spans 14 amino acids. Trimming removed 8 bases from V and 4 bases from J, with 17 bases in between. The CDR3 sequence: CAIGNKAPSTEAFF. The CDR3 nucleotides read TGTGCCATCGGAAACAAGGCCCCGAGCACTGAAGCTTTCTTT.

The chain combines TRBV25-1 with TRBJ2-7; the D is unclear. The germline V gene has CDR1 MGHDK and CDR2 SYGVNS. This CDR3 region has 11 residues. Trimming took off 4 bases at V and 1 base at J, with 2 bases between the two ends. The CDR3 DNA sequence: TGTGCCAGCAGTGGATCCTACGAGCAGTACTTC. It translates to CASSGSYEQYF.

The chain employs TRBV11-1 and TRBJ2-4; D not certain. Germline lookup yields CDR1 SGHAT and CDR2 FQDESV (reference sequence). V was clipped by 0 bases and J by 4 bases, with 10 bases between them. The CDR3 sequence is 15 residues long. The CDR3 reads CASSLAGMGKNIQYF. CDR3 coding DNA: TGTGCCAGCAGCTTAGCGGGGATGGGGAAAAACATTCAGTACTTC.

The genes are TRBV7-9 and TRBJ2-5; TRBD1 aligns across 12 bases. From germline, CDR1 is SEHNR and CDR2 FQNEAQ (reference sequence). J gave up 5 bases and V 4 bases, and 11 bases lay outside the gene matches. CDR3 length: 17 residues. CDR3: CASSSTGTGGPGETQYF. The CDR3 bases are TGTGCCAGCAGCTCCACCGGGACAGGGGGCCCGGGGGAGACCCAGTACTTC. The complete variable domain, with remaining parts taken from reference TRBV7-9 and TRBJ2-5, reads DTGVSQNPRHKITKRGQNVTFRCDPISEHNRLYWYRQTLGQGPEFLTYFQNEAQLEKSRLLSDRFSAERPKGSFSTLEIQRTEQGDSAMYLCASSSTGTGGPGETQYFGPGTRLLVL.

The gene calls are TRBV5-1 and TRBJ1-2, with a weak D call TRBD1 (5 bases). The CDR3 length is 15 residues. Per germline, CDR1 SGHRS and CDR2 YFSETQ. V was clipped by 0 bases and J by 3 bases, with 12 bases between them. The CDR3 sequence: CASSLAPGGDYGYTF. The CDR3 DNA follows: TGCGCCAGCAGCTTGGCCCCCGGGGGGGACTATGGCTACACCTTC.

V and J are TRBV2 and TRBJ1-4; the D is unclear. Between the trimmed V and J ends, which lost 2 bases and 4 bases, there was a span of 2 bases. Germline V gene lookup returns CDR1 SNHLY and CDR2 FYNNEI. The CDR3 is 12 residues long. The DNA of the CDR3 is TGTGCCAGCAGTGAATTTAATGAAAAACTGTTTTTT. Its translation is CASSEFNEKLFF.

This clone counts as medium-sized (0.01 to 0.1%). The chain carries TRBV3-1 (or the pseudogene TRBV3-2) and TRBJ2-5, with 9 positions matching TRBD1. CDR1 and CDR2 (germline): LGHDT, YNNKEL (reference sequence). This CDR3 is built from 17 residues. Trimming took 0 bases from V and 1 from J; bases not matched to a gene: 6. Here the CDR3 DNA reads TGTGCCAGCAGCCAAGATCTTCTGACAGGGGGCCAAGAGACCCAGTACTTC. Protein: CASSQDLLTGGQETQYF.

The V and J genes are TRBV19 and TRBJ2-2, with 7 bases that match TRBD2. Germline trimming cut 5 bases from V and 6 bases from J; bases unmatched to any gene: 3. This CDR3 region has 13 residues. In germline, CDR1 is LNHDA, CDR2 SQIVND (reference sequence). The CDR3 nucleotides are TGTGCCAGTAGTTCCCGGGGGGCCGGGGAGCTGTTTTTT. It encodes CASSSRGAGELFF.

The rearrangement joins TRBV25-1 to TRBJ1-2; no clear D. Germline lookup yields CDR1 MGHDK and CDR2 SYGVNS. V was pared by 6 bases and J by 0 bases, with 2 bases between. This CDR3 is 11 amino acids long. CDR3 DNA: TGTGCCAGCAGCGCTAACTATGGCTACACCTTC. Translating gives CASSANYGYTF.

The rearrangement links TRBV7-2 to TRBJ1-5, with unresolved D. V was cut by 3 bases and J by 3 bases, with 3 bases left in between. Germline CDR1 and CDR2: SGHTA and FQGNSA. This CDR3 region has 12 residues. CDR3 in DNA: TGTGCCAGCAGCTTGAACAATCAGCCCCAGCATTTT. Its protein product is CASSLNNQPQHF.

CDR3 nucleotide sequence: TGCGCCAGCAGCTTTGGGGACCTCTCTGGAAACACCATATATTTT. Amino acids: CASSFGDLSGNTIYF. The chain is built from TRBV5-1 and TRBJ1-3, with a tentative D call TRBD1 (5 bases). The CDR3 totals 15 residues. Trimming cost V 2 bases and J 0 bases, with 9 bases left between them. CDR1 and CDR2 from the germline V gene are SGHRS and YFSETQ.

The chain couples TRBV2 to TRBJ2-1; 15 bases line up with TRBD2. J gave up 1 base and V 6 bases, and 7 bases lay outside the gene matches. Germline CDR1 and CDR2: SNHLY and FYNNEI. The CDR3 contains 18 residues. CDR3 coding DNA: TGTGCCAGCAGGGGACTAGCGGGGGGCCCCATATCCTACAATGAGCAGTTCTTC. It is translated as CASRGLAGGPISYNEQFF.

This clone has a single count. The chain links TRBV5-4 to TRBJ2-1; 7 nucleotides agree with TRBD2. The CDR3 runs to 16 residues. V lost 0 bases and J lost 6; bases outside the gene matches: 9. CDR1 is SGHNT and CDR2 is YYREEE in the germline V gene (reference sequence). The CDR3 spells CASSLGLAGEPNEQFF. The CDR3 bases are TGTGCCAGCAGCTTGGGGTTGGCGGGAGAACCCAATGAGCAGTTCTTC.

The chain combines TRBV5-1 with TRBJ2-2, with D tentatively TRBD2 (5 bases). This CDR3 region has 15 residues. Per the germline V gene, CDR1 is SGHRS and CDR2 is YFSETQ. Between the trimmed V and J ends, which lost 9 bases and 1 base, there was a span of 16 bases. The CDR3 region is CATHEGSGNTGELFF. Written as DNA, the CDR3 is TGCGCCACACACGAGGGTTCAGGGAACACCGGGGAGCTGTTTTTT.

The V gene is TRBV29-1, the J gene TRBJ1-2; maybe TRBD1 (5 bases). V lost 7 bases and J lost 0, with 9 bases in between. The CDR3 is made up of 12 amino acids. Germline V CDR1 and CDR2: SQVTM, ANQGSEA. CDR3 bases: TGCAGCGGACAGAATACTAACTATGGCTACACCTTC. This encodes CSGQNTNYGYTF.

The chain employs TRBV7-9 and TRBJ2-7; TRBD1 matches at 7 bases. CDR3 length: 16 residues. The germline gives CDR1 SEHNR, CDR2 FQNEAQ (reference sequence). Germline trimming cut 6 bases from V and 4 bases from J; bases unmatched to any gene: 15. The CDR3 nucleotides are TGTGCCAGCAGTTTTCTTCCGACAGGGCCCTATTACGAGCAGTACTTC. Its protein product is CASSFLPTGPYYEQYF.

V usage is TRBV10-3 and J usage is TRBJ2-2; D ambiguous. This CDR3 spans 15 amino acids. Germline values: CDR1 ENHRY, CDR2 SYGVKD. V dropped 2 bases and J dropped 7 bases, with 14 bases sitting between them. For the CDR3, the DNA is TGTGCCATCAGTGAGGTTTCCATTTTTGACGGGGAGCTGTTTTTT. Its protein is CAISEVSIFDGELFF.

This chain connects TRBV3-1 (or the pseudogene TRBV3-2) to TRBJ1-1, with 11 bases fitting TRBD1. The V gene's germline CDR1 is LGHDT and CDR2 YNNKEL (reference sequence). The junction had 14 bases not matched to a gene; V was cut back by 1 base and J by 1 base. The CDR3 contains 20 residues. CDR3 DNA sequence: TGTGCCAGCAGCCAAGCCAGGACAGGGGGCTACCCAATTCCGAACACTGAAGCTTTCTTT. This gives the protein CASSQARTGGYPIPNTEAFF.